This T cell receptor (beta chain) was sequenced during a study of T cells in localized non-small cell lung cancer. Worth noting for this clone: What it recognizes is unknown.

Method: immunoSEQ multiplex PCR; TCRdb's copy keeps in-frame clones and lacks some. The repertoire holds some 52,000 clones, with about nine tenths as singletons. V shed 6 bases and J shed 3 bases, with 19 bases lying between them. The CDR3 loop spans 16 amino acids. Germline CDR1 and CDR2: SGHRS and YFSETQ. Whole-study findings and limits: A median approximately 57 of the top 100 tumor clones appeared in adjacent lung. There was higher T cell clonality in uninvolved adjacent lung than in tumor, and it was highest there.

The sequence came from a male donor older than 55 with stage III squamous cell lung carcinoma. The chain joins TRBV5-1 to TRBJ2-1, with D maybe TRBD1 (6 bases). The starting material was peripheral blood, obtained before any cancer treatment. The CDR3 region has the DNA TGCGCCAGCAAGGGACAACCTAACGGTGGCTACAATGAGCAGTTCTTC. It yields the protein CASKGQPNGGYNEQFF.